The 24 T cell receptor beta chains below were found in one sample sequenced in a study of T cell changes during pregnancy in multiple sclerosis. The table came from immunoSEQ multiplex PCR; TCRdb's copy has only in-frame clones and leaves some out. The data hold about 93,000 clones, with around 92% observed a single time. Sequenced material: peripheral blood, taken after pregnancy. These receptors were taken from a female donor with multiple sclerosis, enrolled in a pregnancy study.

The chain links TRBV5-1 to TRBJ1-1; 7 positions agree with TRBD1. The CDR3 spans 15 residues. The V gene end was trimmed by 3 bases and the J gene end by 0 bases; junction bases not matched to a gene: 5. Per the germline V gene, CDR1 is SGHRS and CDR2 is YFSETQ. The CDR3 sequence: CASSWGQPMNTEAFF. The CDR3 region has the DNA TGCGCCAGCAGCTGGGGACAGCCGATGAACACTGAAGCTTTCTTT.

The chain links TRBV9 to TRBJ2-3, with TRBD1 as a possible D gene (6 bases). Germline V lookup: CDR1 SGDLS, CDR2 YYNGEE. The CDR3 length is 17 residues. V was clipped by 3 bases and J by 2 bases, with 19 bases between them. The CDR3 protein is CASSATAGTIFTDTQYF. CDR3 bases: TGTGCCAGCAGCGCGACAGCCGGGACAATATTCACAGATACGCAGTATTTT.

The chain combines TRBV12-5 with TRBJ1-4; no clear D gene. V lost 6 bases and J lost 7, with 15 bases in between. There are 14 residues in the CDR3. Germline assignment: CDR1 LGHNT and CDR2 FRNRAP. The CDR3 nucleotides read TGTGCTAGTGGGGAGGAGGGTTTCGGTGAAAAACTGTTTTTT. Residues: CASGEEGFGEKLFF.

The chain employs TRBV2 and TRBJ2-7; TRBD2 aligns across 8 bases. The V gene's germline CDR1 is SNHLY and CDR2 FYNNEI. There are 15 residues in the CDR3. The ends lost 6 bases at V and 2 bases at J; junction bases unmatched: 9. CDR3 residues: CASSPGLAITYEQYF. The CDR3 DNA reads TGTGCCAGCAGCCCCGGACTAGCCATAACCTACGAGCAGTACTTC.

The chain uses TRBV18 and TRBJ2-7; D is ambiguous. The V end was cut by 5 bases, the J end by 5 bases, with 13 bases between. CDR1 is KGHSH, CDR2 LQKENI, per germline. The CDR3 has 13 amino acids. The CDR3 spells CASSRARLDEQYF. For the CDR3, the DNA is TGTGCCAGCTCAAGAGCCCGATTGGACGAGCAGTACTTC. The variable domain in full, with the rest retrieved from reference TRBV18 and TRBJ2-7, is NAGVMQNPRHLVRRRGQEARLRCSPMKGHSHVYWYRQLPEEGLKFMVYLQKENIIDESGMPKERFSAEFPKEGPSILRIQQVVRGDSAAYFCASSRARLDEQYFGPGTRLTVT.

The chain recombines TRBV18 with TRBJ2-2; 9 bases match TRBD2. CDR1 is KGHSH, CDR2 LQKENI, per germline. CDR3 length: 14 amino acids. V lost 5 bases to trimming and J lost 4 bases; unmatched junction nucleotides: 2. The CDR3 nucleotides are TGTGCCAGCTCAGAACTAGCGGGCACCGGGGAGCTGTTTTTT. Translating gives CASSELAGTGELFF.

The V call is TRBV6-1, the J call TRBJ1-3; D ambiguous. V lost 10 bases to trimming and J lost 4 bases, with 11 bases between them. This CDR3 is built from 12 residues. Germline V gives CDR1 MNHNS, CDR2 SASEGT. CDR3 sequence (DNA): TGTGCCATGGGAGGTTACGGAAACACCATATATTTT. This translates into CAMGGYGNTIYF.

The V gene is TRBV4-1, the J gene TRBJ2-2; 7 bases agree with TRBD2. CDR1 and CDR2 (germline): MGHRA, YSYEKL. Unmatched junction bases numbered 13, after V lost 0 bases and J lost 3 bases. This CDR3 has 19 residues. CDR3 region: CASSQDGGEGRPYTGELFF. The CDR3 bases are TGCGCCAGCAGCCAAGATGGGGGGGAGGGAAGGCCGTACACCGGGGAGCTGTTTTTT.

The CDR3 loop reads CASSSRLRTDGYTF. For the CDR3, the DNA is TGTGCCAGCAGCTCACGCCTACGGACAGACGGCTACACCTTC. The V gene is TRBV5-6, the J gene TRBJ1-2; D might be TRBD1 (6 bases). Germline V lookup: CDR1 SGHDT, CDR2 YYEEEE. Trimming pared 3 bases from V and 8 bases from J, leaving 17 bases between. The CDR3 length is 14 residues.

The chain recombines TRBV10-1 with TRBJ2-1, with 10 bases fitting TRBD2. Germline CDR1 is WNHNN and CDR2 is SYGVQD (reference sequence). The CDR3 has 17 amino acids. The trim removed 7 bases at V and 7 bases at J, leaving 16 bases unmatched. CDR3 sequence reads: CASIYPAGGPSWNEQFF. The CDR3 DNA is TGCGCCAGCATCTATCCAGCGGGAGGGCCGAGTTGGAATGAGCAGTTCTTC.

The gene calls are TRBV11-2 and TRBJ2-2; D remains unclear. Per germline, CDR1 SGHAT and CDR2 FQNNGV. Trimming left V 5 bases short and J 4 bases short, with 5 bases between. The length of the CDR3 is 12 residues. DNA for the CDR3: TGTGCCAGCAGCCACACCACCGGGGAGCTGTTTTTT. Translated, it gives CASSHTTGELFF.

This clone was counted a single time. The rearrangement uses TRBV6-4 and TRBJ1-5; TRBD1 matches 7 bases. The CDR3 sequence is 13 residues long. V gave up 3 bases and J gave up 6 bases; unmatched junction bases: 2. CDR1 and CDR2 from the germline V gene are MRHNA and SNTAGT. CDR3 bases: TGTGCCAGCAGTGAACAGGGGAGTCAGCCCCAGCATTTT. Its protein is CASSEQGSQPQHF.

The rearrangement links TRBV6-5 to TRBJ1-1, with D perhaps TRBD1 (6 bases). There are 15 residues in the CDR3. CDR1 MNHEY and CDR2 SVGAGI come from the germline V gene. V was shortened by 0 bases and J by 3 bases, with 11 bases between the two germline ends. The CDR3 nucleotides read TGTGCCAGCAGTTACTCCCTAGGGGGAGACACTGAAGCTTTCTTT. Protein product: CASSYSLGGDTEAFF.

The CDR3 DNA sequence: TGCGCCAGCAGCGTGGACAGATCCTATGGCTACACCTTC. Translated: CASSVDRSYGYTF. V is TRBV5-1 and J is TRBJ1-2, with D perhaps TRBD1 (6 bases). Per germline, CDR1 SGHRS and CDR2 YFSETQ. The CDR3 totals 13 residues. Trimming stripped 4 bases from V and 4 bases from J, with 11 bases between.

This clone was detected a few times. This chain uses TRBV10-1 with TRBJ2-7; 7 bases map to TRBD2. With V trimmed by 6 bases and J by 8 bases, 7 bases remained unmatched. CDR3 length equals 12 residues. The germline CDR1 and CDR2 sequences are WNHNN and SYGVQD (reference sequence). CDR3 protein: CASSQTGGQQYF. DNA of the CDR3: TGCGCCAGCAGCCAGACGGGGGGTCAGCAGTACTTC.

V and J are TRBV6-5 and TRBJ1-6; possible D gene TRBD1, 6 bases. Trimming cost V 6 bases and J 5 bases, with 14 bases left between them. CDR1 and CDR2 from the germline V gene are MNHEY and SVGAGI. The CDR3 length is 15 residues. CDR3 DNA: TGTGCCAGCAGCCTCTCGGACAGAGATAATTCACCCCTCCACTTT. This sequence encodes CASSLSDRDNSPLHF.

This chain uses TRBV7-2 with TRBJ2-5, with a possible D match to TRBD2 (6 bases). The germline V gene has CDR1 SGHTA and CDR2 FQGNSA. Trimming pared 5 bases from V and 5 bases from J, leaving 15 bases between. The CDR3 loop spans 14 amino acids. The CDR3 sequence: CASSAGLMSETQYF. In DNA form, the CDR3 reads TGTGCCAGCAGCGCGGGACTTATGAGTGAGACCCAGTACTTC.

This chain links TRBV29-1 with TRBJ2-7; 7 positions match TRBD2. This CDR3 is 13 amino acids long. The ends lost 3 bases at V and 6 bases at J; junction bases unmatched: 8. Germline CDR1 reads SQVTM; CDR2 reads ANQGSEA. The CDR3 nucleotides are TGCAGCGTTGACGGACCGGCGGGGGTCGAGCAGTACTTC. Encoded protein: CSVDGPAGVEQYF.

This chain joins TRBV4-3 and TRBJ2-7; 9 bases are shared with TRBD1. The trim removed 6 bases at V and 6 bases at J, leaving 12 bases unmatched. Germline loops: CDR1 LGHNA, CDR2 YSLEER. CDR3 length: 15 residues. CDR3 in DNA: TGCGCCAGCAGGCCCGGGACAGGGAGTTTGCGCGAGCAGTACTTC. Encoded protein: CASRPGTGSLREQYF.

J is TRBJ2-2 and V is TRBV9, with 14 bases aligning to TRBD2. Trimming took 4 bases from V and 4 from J; bases not matched to a gene: 9. This CDR3 region has 18 residues. CDR1 and CDR2 (germline): SGDLS, YYNGEE. The CDR3 protein is CASSMGTSGRRVTGELFF. The CDR3 DNA follows: TGTGCCAGCAGCATGGGGACTAGCGGGAGACGGGTCACCGGGGAGCTGTTTTTT.

The rearrangement joins TRBV2 to TRBJ2-1; 9 nucleotides line up with TRBD1. Losses at the gene ends were 9 bases for V and 3 bases for J; bases not matched to a gene: 6. Per germline, CDR1 SNHLY and CDR2 FYNNEI. The CDR3 is 14 amino acids. The CDR3, as DNA: TGTGCCAGAGAGACAGGGGGAGGCTACAATGAGCAGTTCTTC. This codes for CARETGGGYNEQFF.

The chain uses TRBV7-2 and TRBJ1-2, with 7 positions matching TRBD1. The CDR3 has 13 residues. Germline CDR1 is SGHTA and CDR2 is FQGNSA. After removal of 5 bases from V and 4 bases from J, the junction contained 4 bases not matched to a gene. The CDR3 sequence is CASSAQGIYGYTF. In DNA, the CDR3 is TGTGCCAGCAGCGCACAGGGGATCTATGGCTACACCTTC.

The CDR3 is CASQPTGGARQPQHF. In DNA, the CDR3 is TGTGCCAGCCAACCCACGGGAGGGGCTCGTCAGCCCCAGCATTTT. The chain uses TRBV2 and TRBJ1-5; D might be TRBD1 (5 bases). Trimming left V 8 bases short and J 6 bases short, with 20 bases between. The CDR3 spans 15 residues. Germline-derived CDR1 and CDR2 are SNHLY and FYNNEI.

The chain employs TRBV7-6 and TRBJ2-7, with 7 bases that match TRBD1. V gave up 4 bases and J gave up 2 bases; unmatched junction bases: 5. Per germline, CDR1 SGHVS and CDR2 FNYEAQ. The CDR3 runs 14 residues. CDR3 in amino acids: CASSSDQGAYEQYF. DNA for the CDR3: TGTGCCAGCAGCTCAGACCAGGGGGCCTACGAGCAGTACTTC.